The next 30 T cell receptor beta chains were all read from a single sample in a study of blood T cell repertoires in COVID-19. Some clones are missing from TCRdb's copy, which holds only in-frame ones; the method was immunoSEQ multiplex PCR. The sample yields around 250,000 clones, more than 80% seen once. The specimen was peripheral blood. Source of these receptors: a woman aged 25 to 39 with active or convalescent COVID-19.

This rearrangement joins TRBV5-4 to TRBJ1-1, with 7 bases that match TRBD1. The germline V gene has CDR1 SGHNT and CDR2 YYREEE (reference sequence). The trim removed 6 bases at V and 4 bases at J, leaving 9 bases unmatched. This CDR3 has 14 residues. CDR3: CASTSTGMSTEAFF. CDR3 nucleotide sequence: TGTGCCAGCACCTCGACAGGGATGAGCACTGAAGCTTTCTTT.

The chain couples TRBV19 to TRBJ1-6; possibly TRBD1 for D (5 bases). Per the germline V gene, CDR1 is LNHDA and CDR2 is SQIVND (reference sequence). V lost 3 bases and J lost 7, with 13 bases in between. This CDR3 has 15 residues. CDR3 DNA: TGTGCCAGTAGTATGGATGACAGCCTGAATTCACCCCTCCACTTT. It yields the protein CASSMDDSLNSPLHF. The full variable domain, rest sourced from reference TRBV19 and TRBJ1-6, is DGGITQSPKYLFRKEGQNVTLSCEQNLNHDAMYWYRQDPGQGLRLIYYSQIVNDFQKGDIAEGYSVSREKKESFPLTVTSAQKNPTAFYLCASSMDDSLNSPLHFGNGTRLTVT.

This chain connects TRBV27 to TRBJ1-6; D call uncertain. V was shortened by 1 base and J by 0 bases, with 19 bases between the two germline ends. The germline V gene has CDR1 MNHEY and CDR2 SMNVEV (reference sequence). The CDR3 has 20 residues. CDR3 in DNA: TGTGCCAGCAGTTTATGGCCCCTGGCGGGAAGAAGCTCCTATAATTCACCCCTCCACTTT. This codes for CASSLWPLAGRSSYNSPLHF.

The rearrangement links TRBV4-1 to TRBJ1-4; 7 positions match TRBD1. V shed 0 bases, J shed 4 bases, and the junction held 8 bases outside the gene matches. The length of the CDR3 is 17 residues. Germline lookup yields CDR1 MGHRA and CDR2 YSYEKL. CDR3 nucleotide sequence: TGCGCCAGCAGCCAAGAGTCGGGACAGTCCTTTAATGAAAAACTGTTTTTT. It encodes CASSQESGQSFNEKLFF.

This sequence joins TRBV7-2 and TRBJ1-6; D is perhaps TRBD1 (5 bases). V shed 6 bases and J shed 10 bases, with 13 bases lying between them. CDR1 SGHTA and CDR2 FQGNSA come from the germline V gene. CDR3 length: 13 residues. For the CDR3, the DNA is TGTGCCAGCAGGGAAACAGGAGAATCACCCCTCCACTTT. Amino acid sequence: CASRETGESPLHF.

V and J are TRBV7-9 and TRBJ2-2; 8 bases line up with TRBD2. The CDR3 contains 19 residues. V gave up 3 bases and J gave up 0 bases; unmatched junction bases: 12. The V gene's germline CDR1 is SEHNR and CDR2 FQNEAQ (reference sequence). The chain's CDR3 is CASSLGSAGEFANTGELFF. CDR3 nucleotide sequence: TGTGCCAGCAGCTTGGGGTCAGCGGGGGAATTTGCGAACACCGGGGAGCTGTTTTTT.

The V and J genes are TRBV27 and TRBJ2-7; 13 nucleotides align to TRBD2. The CDR3 loop spans 15 amino acids. J gave up 5 bases and V 6 bases, and 7 bases lay outside the gene matches. The germline CDR1 and CDR2 sequences are MNHEY and SMNVEV (reference sequence). This CDR3 is CASSRGLAGVNEQYF. CDR3 DNA: TGTGCCAGCAGCCGTGGACTAGCGGGGGTGAACGAGCAGTACTTC.

The J gene is TRBJ1-6, the V gene TRBV5-1, with 8 bases lining up with TRBD1. The J segment lost 11 bases and the V segment lost 4 bases, leaving 11 bases of the junction unmatched. The germline gives CDR1 SGHRS, CDR2 YFSETQ. This CDR3 spans 15 amino acids. The CDR3 reads CASSPGQGRLAPLHF. CDR3 bases: TGCGCCAGCAGCCCCGGACAGGGAAGGTTGGCACCCCTCCACTTT.

This chain joins TRBV9 and TRBJ2-3; 7 bases are a match to TRBD2. The germline V gene has CDR1 SGDLS and CDR2 YYNGEE. The CDR3 is 16 residues long. J was trimmed by 5 bases and V by 4 bases; bases with no gene match: 13. The CDR3 is CASSPRPGEGIDTQYF. In DNA, the CDR3 is TGTGCCAGCAGCCCCCGGCCGGGGGAGGGTATAGATACGCAGTATTTT.

The chain combines TRBV28 with TRBJ2-5; perhaps TRBD1 as D (5 bases). This CDR3 region has 16 residues. Germline V gene data show CDR1 as MDHEN and CDR2 as SYDVKM. Trimming took 3 bases from V and 2 from J, leaving 16 bases between them. The CDR3 nucleotides are TGTGCCAGCAGTTTGGCCGACAGTAGTGATCAAGAGACCCAGTACTTC. Encoded protein: CASSLADSSDQETQYF.

This clone occurred a few times. V is TRBV6-1 and J is TRBJ2-3, with 12 bases lining up with TRBD2. The CDR3 totals 17 residues. V shed 4 bases, J shed 5 bases, and the junction held 10 bases outside the gene matches. Germline-derived CDR1 and CDR2 are MNHNS and SASEGT. The CDR3 DNA sequence: TGTGCCAGCAGTGGGCGACGGACTAGCGGGGTACAAGATACGCAGTATTTT. This encodes CASSGRRTSGVQDTQYF.

The CDR3 DNA follows: TGTGCCAGCAGCCAGCGGCTGCGTACGCAGTATTTT. This encodes CASSQRLRTQYF. The rearrangement uses TRBV3-1 (or the pseudogene TRBV3-2) and TRBJ2-3; no reliable D call. There are 12 residues in the CDR3. Germline CDR1 reads LGHDT; CDR2 reads YNNKEL (reference sequence). V was clipped by 3 bases and J by 8 bases, with 9 bases between them.

This clone appeared a single time. V usage is TRBV10-3 and J usage is TRBJ2-2; no definite D call. Germline CDR1 ENHRY, CDR2 SYGVKD. V was trimmed by 7 bases and J by 8 bases, leaving 17 bases between them. The CDR3 has 14 amino acids. The CDR3 nucleotides are TGTGCCATCACCACGACTGATTTGGGTGGGGAGCTGTTTTTT. Protein sequence: CAITTTDLGGELFF.

This clone was observed once. The chain combines TRBV24-1 with TRBJ2-7, with D perhaps matching TRBD2 (6 bases). Trimming took 3 bases from V and 3 from J, leaving 11 bases between them. CDR1 and CDR2 from the germline V gene are KGHDR and SFDVKD. CDR3 length: 14 residues. CDR3 sequence reads: CATSDPAGGYEQYF. CDR3 nucleotide sequence: TGTGCCACCAGTGATCCGGCCGGGGGCTACGAGCAGTACTTC.

This chain uses TRBV30 with TRBJ1-4; D is perhaps TRBD1 (5 bases). Germline CDR1 reads GTSNPN; CDR2 reads SVGIG (reference sequence). The CDR3 consists of 14 residues. The V and J ends lost 6 bases and 8 bases respectively, with 19 bases between them. The CDR3 is CACKLSGTSEKLFF. The CDR3 DNA is TGTGCCTGTAAGTTATCCGGGACTTCGGAAAAACTGTTTTTT.

This chain links TRBV24-1 with TRBJ1-2, with 11 bases that match TRBD1. The CDR3 extends over 16 amino acids. Germline V gene sequence: CDR1 KGHDR, CDR2 SFDVKD. V lost 3 bases to trimming and J lost 1 base; unmatched junction nucleotides: 3. The CDR3 loop reads CATSDPGTGGNYGYTF. CDR3 nucleotide sequence: TGTGCCACCAGTGATCCAGGGACAGGGGGTAACTATGGCTACACCTTC.

The rearrangement links TRBV2 to TRBJ1-2; 9 bases align to TRBD1. The CDR3 totals 16 residues. Germline trimming cut 6 bases from V and 8 bases from J; bases unmatched to any gene: 16. CDR1 and CDR2 (germline): SNHLY, FYNNEI. The CDR3: CASSYRDRERVGGYTF. Here the CDR3 DNA reads TGTGCCAGCAGCTACCGGGACAGGGAACGGGTTGGCGGCTACACCTTC.

The CDR3 region has the DNA TGTGCCAGCCGACAGGGTATTAATTCACCCCTCCACTTT. Amino acids: CASRQGINSPLHF. V usage is TRBV30 and J usage is TRBJ1-6, with TRBD1 identical over 7 bases. This CDR3 is 13 amino acids long. Germline V gene sequence: CDR1 GTSNPN, CDR2 SVGIG (reference sequence). Germline trimming cut 8 bases from V and 6 bases from J; bases unmatched to any gene: 7. The full variable domain, rest sourced from reference TRBV30 and TRBJ1-6, is SQTIHQWPATLVQPVGSPLSLECTVEGTSNPNLYWYRQAAGRGLQLLFYSVGIGQISSEVPQNLSASRPQDRQFILSSKKLLLSDSGFYLCASRQGINSPLHFGNGTRLTVT.

The chain combines TRBV4-3 with TRBJ2-2, with TRBD2 matching over 12 bases. In germline, CDR1 is LGHNA, CDR2 YSLEER. The CDR3 has 16 residues. V lost 4 bases, J lost 5 bases, and 5 bases stayed unmatched. CDR3 sequence reads: CASSPGTSGYTGELFF. In DNA form, the CDR3 reads TGCGCCAGCAGCCCGGGGACTAGCGGGTATACCGGGGAGCTGTTTTTT.

The rearrangement joins TRBV7-2 to TRBJ1-6, with D possibly being TRBD1 (5 bases). The V and J ends lost 0 bases and 11 bases respectively, with 14 bases between them. The CDR3 consists of 15 residues. Germline values: CDR1 SGHTA, CDR2 FQGNSA. The CDR3 sequence is CASSLAGQGGAPLHF. The CDR3 DNA reads TGTGCCAGCAGCTTAGCTGGCCAGGGCGGGGCACCCCTCCACTTT.

V usage is TRBV14 and J usage is TRBJ1-2; D is possibly TRBD1 (5 bases). Germline V gene sequence: CDR1 SGHDN, CDR2 FVKESK. V lost 4 bases and J 9 bases, leaving 15 bases between the germline ends. This CDR3 contains 13 residues. The DNA for the CDR3 is TGTGCCAGCAGCCGAGGGGAGGGTTACAGCTACACCTTC. Translation: CASSRGEGYSYTF.

This sequence joins TRBV7-3 and TRBJ1-2; D gene unclear. Between the trimmed V and J ends, which lost 1 base and 6 bases, there was a span of 18 bases. The CDR3 runs 16 residues. Looked up from germline, CDR1 is SGHTA and CDR2 is FQGTGA. CDR3 sequence reads: CASSLRAGSVSDGYTF. The CDR3 DNA is TGTGCCAGCAGCTTAAGGGCAGGTTCCGTTTCTGATGGCTACACCTTC.

The chain recombines TRBV2 with TRBJ1-5; D call uncertain. The CDR3 length is 14 residues. The V gene lost 3 bases and the J gene lost 7 bases, with 13 bases spanning the gap. Germline values: CDR1 SNHLY, CDR2 FYNNEI. CDR3 DNA sequence: TGTGCCAGCAGTGAGCCGACCCGGAGACAGCCCCAGCATTTT. Encoded protein: CASSEPTRRQPQHF.

The V gene is TRBV2, the J gene TRBJ1-1, with TRBD1 as a possible D gene (5 bases). V lost 4 bases and J lost 3, with 12 bases in between. Per the germline V gene, CDR1 is SNHLY and CDR2 is FYNNEI. CDR3 length: 14 residues. The CDR3 spells CASSVGGGDTEAFF. The CDR3 bases are TGTGCCAGCAGTGTTGGCGGGGGGGACACTGAAGCTTTCTTT. The complete variable domain, with remaining parts taken from reference TRBV2 and TRBJ1-1, reads EPEVTQTPSHQVTQMGQEVILRCVPISNHLYFYWYRQILGQKVEFLVSFYNNEISEKSEIFDDQFSVERPDGSNFTLKIRSTKLEDSAMYFCASSVGGGDTEAFFGQGTRLTVV.

The rearrangement uses TRBV29-1 and TRBJ2-6; D may be TRBD2 (7 bases). Germline-derived CDR1 and CDR2 are SQVTM and ANQGSEA. Trimming stripped 4 bases from V and 0 bases from J, with 19 bases between. The length of the CDR3 is 18 residues. CDR3 region: CSVGAVGGRDSGANVLTF. The CDR3 DNA reads TGCAGCGTTGGGGCGGTCGGGGGGCGTGACTCTGGGGCCAACGTCCTGACTTTC.

V usage is TRBV7-2 and J usage is TRBJ1-3; weak D call: TRBD1 (5 bases). Between the trimmed V and J ends, which lost 5 bases and 3 bases, there was a span of 23 bases. Germline V CDR1 and CDR2: SGHTA, FQGNSA. This CDR3 region has 18 residues. In nucleotides, the CDR3 is TGTGCCAGCAGCCATTCCATCCGGCTTCGGGGGGGTGGAAACACCATATATTTT. It translates to CASSHSIRLRGGGNTIYF.

The chain couples TRBV10-3 to TRBJ1-5; TRBD1 is a possible D gene (6 bases). The CDR3 covers 15 residues. The V end was cut by 3 bases, the J end by 0 bases, with 9 bases between. From germline, CDR1 is ENHRY and CDR2 SYGVKD. The CDR3 nucleotides read TGTGCCATCAGTGACTGGACAGATAGCAATCAGCCCCAGCATTTT. The encoded protein is CAISDWTDSNQPQHF.

This clone was observed once. This chain joins TRBV9 and TRBJ1-2, with D unresolved. CDR3 length equals 16 residues. Germline V gene data show CDR1 as SGDLS and CDR2 as YYNGEE. Trimming removed 3 bases at V and 4 bases at J, with 19 bases between. Here the CDR3 DNA reads TGTGCCAGCAGCGGGTCTGTGAGGCGGCGCGCCTATGGCTACACCTTC. Its protein is CASSGSVRRRAYGYTF.

This chain joins TRBV18 and TRBJ2-2; D possibly corresponds to TRBD1 (6 bases). V was cut by 3 bases and J by 4 bases, with 15 bases left in between. CDR3 length: 16 amino acids. Germline lookup yields CDR1 KGHSH and CDR2 LQKENI. The CDR3 DNA reads TGTGCCAGCTCACCGCAGCCCAGGGGCCCCACCGGGGAGCTGTTTTTT. Its protein product is CASSPQPRGPTGELFF. The variable domain in full, completed from reference TRBV18 and TRBJ2-2, reads NAGVMQNPRHLVRRRGQEARLRCSPMKGHSHVYWYRQLPEEGLKFMVYLQKENIIDESGMPKERFSAEFPKEGPSILRIQQVVRGDSAAYFCASSPQPRGPTGELFFGEGSRLTVL.

The chain couples TRBV19 to TRBJ1-1; D is unclear. This CDR3 has 13 residues. Trimming shortened V by 3 bases and J by 4 bases, and 9 bases separated the two germline ends. Germline-derived CDR1 and CDR2 are LNHDA and SQIVND (reference sequence). The CDR3 region has the DNA TGTGCCAGTAGTATTCGGAGGAGCACTGAAGCTTTCTTT. As protein: CASSIRRSTEAFF.